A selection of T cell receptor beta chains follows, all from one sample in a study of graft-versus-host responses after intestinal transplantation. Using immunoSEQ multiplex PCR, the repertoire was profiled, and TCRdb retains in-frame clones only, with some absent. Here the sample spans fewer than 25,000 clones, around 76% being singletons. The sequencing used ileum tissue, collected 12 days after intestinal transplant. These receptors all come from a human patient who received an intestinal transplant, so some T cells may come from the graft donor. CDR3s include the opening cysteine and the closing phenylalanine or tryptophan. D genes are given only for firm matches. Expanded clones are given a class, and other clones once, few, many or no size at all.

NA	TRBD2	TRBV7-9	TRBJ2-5	TGTGCCAGCAGCGCCATCGTAGCGGGGTTTTCAGAGACCCAGTACTTC	CASSAIVAGFSETQYF
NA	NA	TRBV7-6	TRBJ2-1	TGTGCCAGCAGCCAGACTGCTCTCCTCCCCACCTACAATGAGCAGTTCTTC	CASSQTALLPTYNEQFF
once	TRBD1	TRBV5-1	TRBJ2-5	TGCGCCAGCAGCTCAACAGGGGCCTCGGGTCAAGAGACCCAGTACTTC	CASSSTGASGQETQYF
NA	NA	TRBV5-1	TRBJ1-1	TGCGCCAGCAGCTTGGTGCGGGACTCTGAAGCTTTCTTT	CASSLVRDSEAFF
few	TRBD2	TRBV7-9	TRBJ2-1	TGTGCCAGCAGCTTAGACCCGGGACTAGCCTACAATGAGCAGTTCTTC	CASSLDPGLAYNEQFF
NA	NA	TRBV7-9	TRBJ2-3	TGTGCCAGCAGCTTGTGGGCGACGCCTAGCACAGATACGCAGTATTTT	CASSLWATPSTDTQYF
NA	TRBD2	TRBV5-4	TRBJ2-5	TGTGCCAGCAGCCCCGCCTCTAGCGGGGTGGAGACCCAGTACTTC	CASSPASSGVETQYF
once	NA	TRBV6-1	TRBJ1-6	TGTGCCAGCAGAGACTGGAGCTCCTATAATTCACCCCTCCACTTT	CASRDWSSYNSPLHF
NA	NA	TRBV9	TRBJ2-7	TGTGCCAGCAGCGCGAGCCGGGACATTGACTCCTACGAGCAGTACTTC	CASSASRDIDSYEQYF
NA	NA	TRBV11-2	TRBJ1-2	TGTGCCAGCAGCTTGACCGGAGCTAACTATGGCTACACCTTC	CASSLTGANYGYTF
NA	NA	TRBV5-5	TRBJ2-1	TGTGCCAGCAGTCCCGGGACTCGAACGTACAATGAGCAGTTCTTC	CASSPGTRTYNEQFF
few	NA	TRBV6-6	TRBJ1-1	TGTGCCAGCAGTTACTCATACAGGGTACGAGCTTTCTTT	CASSYSYRVRAFF
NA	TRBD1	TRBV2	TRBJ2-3	TGTGCCAGCAGCGCCAGGGGACAGGGACAAGATACGCAGTATTTT	CASSARGQGQDTQYF
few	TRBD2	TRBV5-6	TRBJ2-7	TGTGCCAGCAGCTTCCTGACTAGCGCACTATACGAGCAGTACTTC	CASSFLTSALYEQYF
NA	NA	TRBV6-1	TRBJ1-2	TGTGCCTCCAAAATCGCTGGGGCGGACCCCCGGGGCTACACCTTC	CASKIAGADPRGYTF
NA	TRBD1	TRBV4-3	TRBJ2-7	TGCGCCAGCAGCCTCAGCCAGGGGGCATGGGAGCAGTACTTC	CASSLSQGAWEQYF
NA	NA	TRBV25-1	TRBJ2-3	TGTGCCAGCAGTACCCTAGCAGATACGCAGTATTTT	CASSTLADTQYF
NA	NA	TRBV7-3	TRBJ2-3	TGTGCCAGCAGCTCCGGGACTAGCACAGATACGCAGTATTTT	CASSSGTSTDTQYF
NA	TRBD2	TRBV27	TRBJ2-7	TGTGCCAGCAGTTTAGCGGGGGGGAATTACGAGCAGTACTTC	CASSLAGGNYEQYF
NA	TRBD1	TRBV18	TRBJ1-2	TGTGCCAGCTCACCCGGGACAGGGAATGGCTACACCTTC	CASSPGTGNGYTF
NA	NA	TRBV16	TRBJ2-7	TGTGCCAGCAGCCAAGGGCAGGGCTCACCCTACGAGCAGTACTTC	CASSQGQGSPYEQYF
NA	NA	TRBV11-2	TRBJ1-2	TGTGCCAGCAGCTTAGTGACAGGACCGCTCTATGGCTACACCTTC	CASSLVTGPLYGYTF
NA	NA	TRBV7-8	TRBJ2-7	TGTGCCAGCAGCGCCGCATCCAGCTACGAGCAGTACTTC	CASSAASSYEQYF
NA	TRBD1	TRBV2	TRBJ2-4	TGTGCCAGCAGTGAAGTGTTCCAGGGGGACATTCAGTACTTC	CASSEVFQGDIQYF
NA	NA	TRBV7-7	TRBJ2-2	TGTGCTAGCAGCCCCGCGGGCGCCGGGGAGCTGTTTTTT	CASSPAGAGELFF
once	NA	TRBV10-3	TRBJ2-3	TGTGCCATCAGTGAGTTGCAAGGGGGGGGCACAGATACGCAGTATTTT	CAISELQGGGTDTQYF
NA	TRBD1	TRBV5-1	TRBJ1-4	TGCGCCAGCAGACCTGGGACAGGGGGTGAAAAACTGTTTTTT	CASRPGTGGEKLFF
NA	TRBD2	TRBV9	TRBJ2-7	TGTGCCAGCAGCGGGGGGGGACTCTCCTACGAGCAGTACTTC	CASSGGGLSYEQYF
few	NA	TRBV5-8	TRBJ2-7	TGTGCCAGCAGCTTGGGCGGGCCGGGGGAGCAGTACTTC	CASSLGGPGEQYF
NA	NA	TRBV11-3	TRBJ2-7	TGTGCCAGCAGCTCATACGAGCAGTACTTC	CASSSYEQYF
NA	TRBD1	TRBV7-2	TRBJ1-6	TGTGCCAGCAGCTTCGGGACAGGGAATTCACCCCTCCACTTT	CASSFGTGNSPLHF
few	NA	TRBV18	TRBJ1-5	TGTGCCAGCTCACCTCGGGAGGGGGAAATCCCGCCCCAGCATTTT	CASSPREGEIPPQHF
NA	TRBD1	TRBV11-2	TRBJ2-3	TGTGCCAGCAGCTCGCAACCCGGGACAGGAACAGATACGCAGTATTTT	CASSSQPGTGTDTQYF
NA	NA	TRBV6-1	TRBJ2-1	TGTGCCAGCAGTTACGGGTATGAGCAGTTCTTC	CASSYGYEQFF
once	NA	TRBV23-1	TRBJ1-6	TGCGCCAGCAGTCAATCGCAGGATAATTCACCCCTCCACTTT	CASSQSQDNSPLHF
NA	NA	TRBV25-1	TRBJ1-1	TGTGCCAGCAGTGAACGCGGCACTGAAGCTTTCTTT	CASSERGTEAFF
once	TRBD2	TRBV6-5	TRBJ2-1	TGTGCCAGCAGTTACTGGGTAGCGGGGGGCAATGAGCAGTTCTTC	CASSYWVAGGNEQFF
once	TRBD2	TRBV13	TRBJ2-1	TGTGCCAGCAGCTTAGATAGGGGCGGGGGATTTTACAATGAGCAGTTCTTC	CASSLDRGGGFYNEQFF
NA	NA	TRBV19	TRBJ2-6	TGTGCCAGTAGTGACAACTCTGGGGCCAACGTCCTGACTTTC	CASSDNSGANVLTF
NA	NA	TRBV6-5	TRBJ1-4	TGTGCCAGCAGCCGGAATGGGGCAGGGGATGAAAAACTGTTTTTT	CASSRNGAGDEKLFF
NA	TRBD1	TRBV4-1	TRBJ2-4	TGCGCCAGCAGCCAGGACAGGACCTTAAACATTCAGTACTTC	CASSQDRTLNIQYF
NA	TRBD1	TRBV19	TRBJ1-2	TGTGCCAGTAGTATGGACAGGGGCTACACCTTC	CASSMDRGYTF
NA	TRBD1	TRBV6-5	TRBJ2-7	TGTGCCAGCAGTTACTCGGGACAGGGAGGGGCCTACGAGCAGTACTTC	CASSYSGQGGAYEQYF
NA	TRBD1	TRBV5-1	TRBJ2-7	TGCGCCAGCAGCTGGGGGGGGACAGGGACCTACGAGCAGTACTTC	CASSWGGTGTYEQYF
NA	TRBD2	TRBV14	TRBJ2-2	TGTGCCAGCAGCCAAAGGACTAGCCTGAACACCGGGGAGCTGTTTTTT	CASSQRTSLNTGELFF
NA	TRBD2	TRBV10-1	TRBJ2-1	TGCGCCAGCAGTGAATACTGGGCTAGCGGGGAGGATGGCAATGAGCAGTTCTTC	CASSEYWASGEDGNEQFF
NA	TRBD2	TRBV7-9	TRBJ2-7	TGTGCCAGCAGCTTGCTAGCGGGGGCCGAGCAGTACTTC	CASSLLAGAEQYF
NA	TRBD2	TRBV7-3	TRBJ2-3	TGTGCCAGCAGCGAATTACGGGGAGGGGTTGGCACAGATACGCAGTATTTT	CASSELRGGVGTDTQYF
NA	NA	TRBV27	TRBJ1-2	TGTGCCAGCAGTCCGCGCCCAGCCAAGTGGCCGGGGGACTATGGCTACACCTTC	CASSPRPAKWPGDYGYTF
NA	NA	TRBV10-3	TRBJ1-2	TGTGCCATCAGAGAGGGGTTTTGGGCCCTTAACTATGGCTACACCTTC	CAIREGFWALNYGYTF
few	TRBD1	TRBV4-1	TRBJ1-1	TGCGCCAGCAGCCAGCAGACAGGGGTGGCTGAAGCTTTCTTT	CASSQQTGVAEAFF
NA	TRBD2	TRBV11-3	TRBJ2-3	TGTGCCAGCAGCTATTCCGCGGGGGGGCCGACAGATACGCAGTATTTT	CASSYSAGGPTDTQYF
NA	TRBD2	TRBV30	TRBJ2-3	TGTGCCTGGAGTCGCGGGGGGAGCACAGATACGCAGTATTTT	CAWSRGGSTDTQYF
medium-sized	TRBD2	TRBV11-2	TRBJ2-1	TGTGCCAGCAGCTTAGGTACTAGCGGAGGGAACAATGAGCAGTTCTTC	CASSLGTSGGNNEQFF
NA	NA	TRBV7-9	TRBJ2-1	TGTGCCAGCAGCTCGACCTTGGGACTCGGGGCTTACTACAATGAGCAGTTCTTC	CASSSTLGLGAYYNEQFF
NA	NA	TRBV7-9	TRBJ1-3	TGTGCCAGCAGCCCCTCAGGAAGCTCTGGAAACACCATATATTTT	CASSPSGSSGNTIYF